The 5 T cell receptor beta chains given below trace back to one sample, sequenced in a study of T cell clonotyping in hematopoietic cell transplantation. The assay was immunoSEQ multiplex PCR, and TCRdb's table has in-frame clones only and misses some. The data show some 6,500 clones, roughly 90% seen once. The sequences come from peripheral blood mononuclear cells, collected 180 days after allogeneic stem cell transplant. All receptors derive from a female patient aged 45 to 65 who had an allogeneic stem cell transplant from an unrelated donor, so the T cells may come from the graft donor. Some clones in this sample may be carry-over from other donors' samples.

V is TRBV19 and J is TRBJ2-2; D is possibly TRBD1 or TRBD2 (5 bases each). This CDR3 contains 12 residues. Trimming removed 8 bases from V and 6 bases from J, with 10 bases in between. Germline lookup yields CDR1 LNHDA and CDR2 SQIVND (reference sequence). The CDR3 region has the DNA TGTGCCAGTCGAGGGACCGCCGGGGAGCTGTTTTTT. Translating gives CASRGTAGELFF.

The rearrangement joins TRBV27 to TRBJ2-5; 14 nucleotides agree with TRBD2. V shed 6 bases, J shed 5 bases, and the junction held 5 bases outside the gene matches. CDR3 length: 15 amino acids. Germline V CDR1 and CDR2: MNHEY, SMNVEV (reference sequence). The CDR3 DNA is TGTGCCAGCAGGCCGGGACTAGCGGGGGCGGAGACCCAGTACTTC. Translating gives CASRPGLAGAETQYF.

CDR3 amino acids: CASGGQGCQPQHF. CDR3 bases: TGCGCCAGCGGGGGACAGGGGTGTCAGCCCCAGCATTTT. The chain has TRBV23-1 and TRBJ1-5; TRBD1 aligns across 10 bases. TRBV23-1 is an ORF, and what it does is uncertain. This CDR3 spans 13 amino acids. The ends lost 8 bases at V and 6 bases at J; junction bases unmatched: 4.

CDR3 in amino acids: CASSMGTVISYGYTF. For the CDR3, the DNA is TGTGCCAGTAGTATGGGGACAGTTATCAGTTATGGCTACACCTTC. The rearrangement joins TRBV19 to TRBJ1-2; 7 bases are a match to TRBD1. CDR1 is LNHDA and CDR2 is SQIVND in the germline V gene (reference sequence). V lost 3 bases and J lost 5; bases outside the gene matches: 9. The length of the CDR3 is 15 residues.

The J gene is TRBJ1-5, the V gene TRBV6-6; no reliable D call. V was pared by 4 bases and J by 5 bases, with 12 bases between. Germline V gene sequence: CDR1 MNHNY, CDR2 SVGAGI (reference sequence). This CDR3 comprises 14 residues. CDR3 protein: CASSSTAGHQPQHF. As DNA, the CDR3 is TGTGCCAGCAGTTCGACTGCCGGGCATCAGCCCCAGCATTTT.